The TCR beta chain under discussion was sequenced for a study of blood T cell repertoires in COVID-19 (dated by TCRdb to 2018 to 2021). In the study overall: Samples covering the acute and convalescent phases of COVID-19 were provided by collaborators in the United States, Italy and Spain. The repertoires were released in a freely available public database intended as a resource for research on the immune response to SARS-CoV-2. The material from the prospective study consisted of cDNA or gDNA derived from T cells, B-cell-depleted T cells, or PBMCs. Samples were obtained from the ongoing ImmuneRACE study (first 160 participants) and from 1,000 to 1,500 subjects provided by 6 global collaborators. Subjects who had been exposed to COVID-19, were actively infected with it, or had recovered from it provided the deeply sampled blood TCRbeta repertoires that made up the dataset. Nearly every sample came with metadata listing a de-identified subject ID, COVID-19 status, age in years and sex. Where available, HLA class I and class II types were obtained from metadata supplied by the sample provider rather than from assay-based typing.

TCRbeta CDR3 regions were amplified from genomic DNA by means of the immunoSEQ Assay, a bias-controlled multiplex PCR. Per the authors' processing: Within the assay, amplification of reference gene primers was used to estimate how many nucleated cells each sample contained. Sequence reads were collapsed and filtered to measure the absolute abundance of every unique TCRbeta CDR3 rearrangement. Productive Simpson clonality was computed per sample as the square root of Simpson's diversity index over productive rearrangements. TCRdb obtained this table from immuneACCESS and retained in-frame rearrangements with V and J assigned. These tables miss some clones; where compared with another copy, unresolved V genes account for less than half of the shortfall, and the remainder is unexplained. From that table come the V and J calls and clone size; the DNA was used to work out D and trimming. For this sample the table gives 240,000 or so clones, of which nearly 90% were detected only once. The ten largest clones take up roughly 0.8% of the sample.

Overall results and qualifications from the work: How much clinical and demographic metadata was included differed by source and by participant, and the metadata was provided uncurated.

Points on this clone: Its antigen is not yet known. Nothing much larger sits one base from this clone, and base qualities are not available.

Whole blood was collected in K2EDTA tubes by collaborating institutions according to the institutions' own protocols. For TCRbeta analysis, collaborator samples were shipped as frozen whole blood, as isolated PBMCs, or as DNA extracted from either sample type. Looking up the germline V gene yields CDR1 SGHTA and CDR2 FQGNSA. The CDR3 contains 18 residues, cysteine and phenylalanine counted. The sequence is cut down to CDR3 DNA, 54 bases in frame from base 1. Trimming leaves V shorter by 2 bases and J shorter by 5 bases, with the junction holding 10 bases beyond the gene matches. Sequencing was done on a sample of peripheral blood. Recombination linked TRBV7-2 to TRBJ2-5; a stretch of 14 junction bases matches TRBD2. This TCR was sampled from a woman between 25 and 40 years old with acute or convalescent COVID-19. The CDR3 reads as follows: CASSLRGLAGEKRETQYF. In nucleotide form, the sequence is TGTGCCAGCAGCTTAAGGGGACTAGCGGGAGAGAAGAGGGAGACCCAGTACTTC. The full variable domain, completed from the reference TRBV7-2 and TRBJ2-5 proteins outside the CDR3, reads GAGVSQSPSNKVTEKGKDVELRCDPISGHTALYWYRQSLGQGLEFLIYFQGNSAPDKSGLPSDRFSAERTGGSVSTLTIQRTQQEDSAVYLCASSLRGLAGEKRETQYFGPGTRLLVL.